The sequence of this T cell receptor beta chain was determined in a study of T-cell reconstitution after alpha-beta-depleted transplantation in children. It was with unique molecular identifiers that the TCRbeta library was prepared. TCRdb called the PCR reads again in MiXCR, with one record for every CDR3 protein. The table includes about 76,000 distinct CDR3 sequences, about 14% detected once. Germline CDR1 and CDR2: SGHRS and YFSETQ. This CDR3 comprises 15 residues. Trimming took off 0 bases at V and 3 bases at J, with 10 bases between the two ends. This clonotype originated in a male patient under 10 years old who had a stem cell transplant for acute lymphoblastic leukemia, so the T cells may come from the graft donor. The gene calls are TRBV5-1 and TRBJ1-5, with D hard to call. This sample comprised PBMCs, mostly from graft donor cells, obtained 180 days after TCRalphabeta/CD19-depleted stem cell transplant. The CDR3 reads CASSLAGQPNQPQHF. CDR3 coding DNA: TGCGCCAGCAGCTTGGCTGGGCAGCCCAATCAGCCCCAGCATTTT.